Below are 9 T cell receptor beta chains sequenced from a single sample in a study of shared clonotypes between healthy human individuals. Repertoires were generated with immunoSEQ multiplex PCR, while TCRdb's copy carries only in-frame clones and drops some. The sample lists 2 million to 2.5 million clones; more than 90% were seen once. The material sequenced was naive CD4+ T cells sorted from blood. Subset of the sample: CD45RA+ positively selected. These TCRs come from a man younger than 30 in good health.

The V and J genes are TRBV18 and TRBJ2-4; 14 positions agree with TRBD2. V lost 0 bases to trimming and J lost 4 bases; unmatched junction nucleotides: 2. Germline lookup yields CDR1 KGHSH and CDR2 LQKENI. The CDR3 length is 17 residues. The CDR3 coding sequence is TGTGCCAGCTCACCACCGGGACTAGCGGGGGAAAAAAACATTCAGTACTTC. Translating it yields CASSPPGLAGEKNIQYF.

The chain recombines TRBV28 with TRBJ2-7; 9 positions agree with TRBD1. The CDR3 has 14 residues. Germline-derived CDR1 and CDR2 are MDHEN and SYDVKM. The trim removed 6 bases at V and 3 bases at J, leaving 6 bases unmatched. The CDR3 bases are TGTGCCAGCAGATTGGGACAGGGAGTCTACGAGCAGTACTTC. It encodes CASRLGQGVYEQYF.

The rearrangement joins TRBV5-4 to TRBJ2-2, with TRBD2 as a possible D gene (5 bases). The CDR3 loop spans 13 amino acids. Deletions cut 2 bases from V and 5 bases from J, with 7 bases between. The V gene's germline CDR1 is SGHNT and CDR2 YYREEE (reference sequence). CDR3 amino acids: CASSFGETGELFF. Here the CDR3 DNA reads TGTGCCAGCAGCTTTGGGGAGACCGGGGAGCTGTTTTTT. Complete variable domain (other parts from reference TRBV5-4 and TRBJ2-2): ETGVTQSPTHLIKTRGQQVTLRCSSQSGHNTVSWYQQALGQGPQFIFQYYREEENGRGNFPPRFSGLQFPNYSSELNVNALELDDSALYLCASSFGETGELFFGEGSRLTVL.

The chain couples TRBV27 to TRBJ2-1, with 7 bases lining up with TRBD2. The ends lost 2 bases at V and 4 bases at J; junction bases unmatched: 5. The CDR3 is 15 residues long. Looked up from germline, CDR1 is MNHEY and CDR2 is SMNVEV (reference sequence). In DNA form, the CDR3 reads TGTGCCAGCAGTTTAGCGGGAGCCTCGTACAATGAGCAGTTCTTC. Translated: CASSLAGASYNEQFF.

J is TRBJ2-5 and V is TRBV6-4, with D possibly called TRBD1 or TRBD2 (5 bases each). This CDR3 has 15 residues. The V end lost 2 bases, the J end lost 4 bases, and 14 bases lay between the germline ends. Germline V gene sequence: CDR1 MRHNA, CDR2 SNTAGT. CDR3 bases: TGTGCCAGCAGTGACCCTGAGGGGCTCTCAGAGACCCAGTACTTC. As protein: CASSDPEGLSETQYF.

CDR3 protein: CASSGQGAGDEQYF. The DNA of the CDR3 is TGTGCCAGCAGCGGACAGGGGGCTGGGGACGAGCAGTACTTC. The V call is TRBV6-1, the J call TRBJ2-7; 11 bases agree with TRBD1. Germline loops: CDR1 MNHNS, CDR2 SASEGT. This CDR3 comprises 14 residues. V dropped 6 bases and J dropped 5; count of bases not matched to a gene: 6.

The DNA of the CDR3 is TGTGCCAGCACCGAGGGCAAACTAGCGGGACTCACAGATACGCAGTATTTT. It yields the protein CASTEGKLAGLTDTQYF. The J gene is TRBJ2-3, the V gene TRBV2; TRBD2 matches 10 bases. CDR1 SNHLY and CDR2 FYNNEI come from the germline V gene. The CDR3 contains 17 residues. V shed 7 bases, J shed 2 bases, and the junction held 12 bases outside the gene matches.

The rearrangement joins TRBV4-1 to TRBJ2-5, with TRBD2 matching 9 bases. J lost 1 base, V lost 0 bases, and 6 bases had no gene match. The length of the CDR3 is 17 residues. Germline CDR1 and CDR2: MGHRA and YSYEKL. In DNA form, the CDR3 reads TGCGCCAGCAGCCAAGATAAGGCTAGCGGGGCCCAAGAGACCCAGTACTTC. Its translation is CASSQDKASGAQETQYF.

This clone was picked up one time. This chain links TRBV2 with TRBJ2-5; TRBD1 aligns across 7 bases. The CDR3 covers 13 residues. Unmatched junction bases numbered 6, after V lost 6 bases and J lost 5 bases. Germline assignment: CDR1 SNHLY and CDR2 FYNNEI. The CDR3 region has the DNA TGTGCCAGCAGGATACAGGGGCTGGAGACCCAGTACTTC. This encodes CASRIQGLETQYF.